These 25 T cell receptor beta chains originate from one sample sequenced in a study of T cell repertoires in cytomegalovirus infection. Each CDR3 protein gets one entry after TCRdb re-called the reads with MiXCR. This table has about 260,000 distinct CDR3 sequences, around 13% appearing once. Material for sequencing was PBMCs. The receptors here all came from a human donor in good health (CMV status not recorded). Some clones in this sample may be carry-over from other donors' samples.

This clonotype was detected a few times. The rearrangement links TRBV5-1 to TRBJ2-2, with D perhaps matching TRBD1 (6 bases). The CDR3 is made up of 15 amino acids. Germline V gene sequence: CDR1 SGHRS, CDR2 YFSETQ. V lost 6 bases and J lost 1, with 13 bases in between. CDR3 loop: CASTSAQGNTGELFF. The CDR3 coding sequence is TGCGCCAGCACCAGCGCACAGGGGAACACCGGGGAGCTGTTTTTT.

The chain joins TRBV9 to TRBJ2-3; possibly TRBD2 for D (5 bases). The CDR3 loop spans 16 amino acids. With 3 bases removed from V and 0 bases from J, the gap between germline ends came to 14 bases. Germline V CDR1 and CDR2: SGDLS, YYNGEE. CDR3 coding DNA: TGTGCCAGCAGCGGACGAAGCGGAGTCAGCACAGATACGCAGTATTTT. Its protein is CASSGRSGVSTDTQYF.

The chain joins TRBV5-6 to TRBJ1-1, with a tentative D call TRBD1 (5 bases). This CDR3 spans 12 amino acids. Germline CDR1 and CDR2: SGHDT and YYEEEE. The ends were cut back, 2 bases at V and 6 bases at J, with 8 bases in the middle. The CDR3 sequence: CASSLRGSEAFF. CDR3 nucleotide sequence: TGTGCCAGCAGCTTAAGGGGATCTGAAGCTTTCTTT.

This clonotype was observed at least ten times. The chain recombines TRBV7-2 with TRBJ2-3, with no clear D. The V end was cut by 3 bases, the J end by 1 base, with 8 bases between. The CDR3 has 14 residues. Germline V gene data show CDR1 as SGHTA and CDR2 as FQGNSA. As DNA, the CDR3 is TGTGCCAGCAGCTTGGAACGCCGCACAGATACGCAGTATTTT. Its translation is CASSLERRTDTQYF.

V gene TRBV20-1 combines with J gene TRBJ2-1; TRBD2 might be the D (6 bases). V lost 6 bases, J lost 8 bases, and 17 bases lay in between. The CDR3 totals 13 residues. Germline CDR1 and CDR2: DFQATT and SNEGSKA (reference sequence). As DNA, the CDR3 is TGCAGTGCCGACCCGGGAGTCGCGGATGAGCAGTTCTTC. Amino acid sequence: CSADPGVADEQFF.

There are a few counts of this clonotype. This chain uses TRBV4-1 with TRBJ1-5, with TRBD1 matching over 10 bases. The CDR3 is 16 amino acids. The trim removed 4 bases at V and 5 bases at J, leaving 8 bases unmatched. The V gene's germline CDR1 is MGHRA and CDR2 YSYEKL. CDR3 DNA sequence: TGCGCCAGCAGCCTTGAGGGACAGGGGCAATATCAGCCCCAGCATTTT. Translating it yields CASSLEGQGQYQPQHF.

This clonotype was seen ten or more times. The gene calls are TRBV7-2 and TRBJ2-1, with 14 bases matching TRBD2. The germline V gene has CDR1 SGHTA and CDR2 FQGNSA. With 5 bases clipped from V and 7 bases from J, the junction kept 4 bases outside the gene matches. CDR3 length: 15 amino acids. Here the CDR3 DNA reads TGTGCCAGCAGCCCCGGGACTAGCGGGAGTAATGAGCAGTTCTTC. Its protein product is CASSPGTSGSNEQFF.

This clonotype was recorded many times. The gene calls are TRBV7-2 and TRBJ2-3, with TRBD1 identical over 12 bases. This CDR3 contains 16 residues. Germline CDR1 and CDR2: SGHTA and FQGNSA. The V segment lost 5 bases and the J segment 6 bases; nucleotides outside the gene matches: 9. The CDR3 DNA reads TGTGCCAGCAGCCGCGGGACAGGGGGCCTCGGGGATACGCAGTATTTT. This encodes CASSRGTGGLGDTQYF.

CDR3: CASSWGPLYNEQFF. For the CDR3, the DNA is TGTGCCAGCAGCTGGGGACCCCTCTACAATGAGCAGTTCTTC. The V and J genes are TRBV7-9 and TRBJ2-1; the D gene could be TRBD1 or TRBD2 (5 bases each). Germline V gene data show CDR1 as SEHNR and CDR2 as FQNEAQ (reference sequence). V was cut by 4 bases and J by 3 bases, with 10 bases left in between. The CDR3 totals 14 residues.

This clonotype was observed a handful of times. This sequence joins TRBV29-1 and TRBJ1-1; no clear D. The CDR3 consists of 11 residues. Looked up from germline, CDR1 is SQVTM and CDR2 is ANQGSEA. V dropped 7 bases and J dropped 4 bases, with 10 bases sitting between them. The CDR3 sequence: CSAGVATEAFF. Here the CDR3 DNA reads TGCAGCGCTGGGGTGGCCACTGAAGCTTTCTTT.

The chain couples TRBV29-1 to TRBJ1-2, with D tentatively TRBD1 (5 bases). Germline V CDR1 and CDR2: SQVTM, ANQGSEA. This CDR3 has 13 amino acids. Trimming removed 5 bases from V and 4 bases from J, with 14 bases in between. CDR3 in amino acids: CSVQGEFGYGYTF. CDR3 nucleotide sequence: TGCAGCGTTCAGGGCGAATTCGGCTATGGCTACACCTTC.

This clonotype has a handful of counts. The chain is built from TRBV20-1 and TRBJ1-2, with a possible D match to TRBD1 (6 bases). The V gene lost 0 bases and the J gene lost 1 base, with 12 bases spanning the gap. The CDR3 is 15 residues long. Germline assignment: CDR1 DFQATT and CDR2 SNEGSKA (reference sequence). The CDR3: CSARDFGQSNYGYTF. DNA for the CDR3: TGCAGTGCTAGAGATTTCGGACAGAGTAACTATGGCTACACCTTC.

In this sample, this clonotype turned up many times. This chain uses TRBV7-2 with TRBJ1-4, with a possible D match to TRBD1 (5 bases). CDR1 is SGHTA and CDR2 is FQGNSA in the germline V gene. Deletions cut 5 bases from V and 8 bases from J, with 18 bases between. The CDR3 totals 15 residues. The CDR3 bases are TGTGCCAGCAGCGCAAATAATCCGGGGCCCGAAAAACTGTTTTTT. Protein: CASSANNPGPEKLFF.

This clonotype appeared once. The gene calls are TRBV9 and TRBJ1-1; TRBD1 agrees at 7 bases. The CDR3 is 14 amino acids. V dropped 4 bases and J dropped 4; count of bases not matched to a gene: 7. Germline loops: CDR1 SGDLS, CDR2 YYNGEE. The CDR3 region has the DNA TGTGCCAGCAGCCCCAGACAGGGAGCCACTGAAGCTTTCTTT. Amino acids: CASSPRQGATEAFF.

This clonotype was observed at least ten times. Mismatch with germline at one junction end may stem from a read error. This chain uses TRBV6-4 with TRBJ2-1, with TRBD1 matching 7 bases. Germline lookup yields CDR1 MRHNA and CDR2 SNTAGT. This CDR3 is 14 amino acids long. This CDR3 is CASSAGGSYNEQFF. In DNA, the CDR3 is TGTGCCAGTAGTGCAGGGGGTTCCTACAATGAGCAGTTCTTC.

This clonotype was counted a few times. The CDR3 DNA reads as TGTGCCAGCAGTTTTAGGGCGAGAGACAATGAGCAGTTCTTC. Its protein product is CASSFRARDNEQFF. The V and J genes are TRBV12-3 or TRBV12-4 and TRBJ2-1; D is ambiguous. The CDR3 runs 14 residues. Trimming shortened V by 3 bases and J by 5 bases, and 11 bases separated the two germline ends.

This rearrangement joins TRBV29-1 to TRBJ1-1, with 9 bases matching TRBD1. Germline V lookup: CDR1 SQVTM, CDR2 ANQGSEA. The length of the CDR3 is 12 residues. V gave up 7 bases and J gave up 5 bases; unmatched junction bases: 5. The CDR3 spells CSGGQGWTEAFF. CDR3 DNA sequence: TGCAGCGGGGGACAGGGATGGACTGAAGCTTTCTTT.

There are a few counts of this clonotype. V gene TRBV7-9 combines with J gene TRBJ2-1; 11 bases are a match to TRBD1. V shed 5 bases, J shed 1 base, and the junction held 10 bases outside the gene matches. The germline V gene has CDR1 SEHNR and CDR2 FQNEAQ (reference sequence). The CDR3 is 18 residues long. CDR3 in DNA: TGTGCCAGCAGCCCGGACAGGGGGCTCAAAAAATCCTACAATGAGCAGTTCTTC. As protein: CASSPDRGLKKSYNEQFF. The full variable domain, completed using reference TRBV7-9 and TRBJ2-1, is DTGVSQNPRHKITKRGQNVTFRCDPISEHNRLYWYRQTLGQGPEFLTYFQNEAQLEKSRLLSDRFSAERPKGSFSTLEIQRTEQGDSAMYLCASSPDRGLKKSYNEQFFGPGTRLTVL.

This clonotype has ten or more counts. The J gene is TRBJ1-3, the V gene TRBV4-2; D is uncertain. The ends were cut back, 5 bases at V and 1 base at J, with 15 bases in the middle. Looked up from germline, CDR1 is LGHNA and CDR2 is YNFKEQ. There are 16 residues in the CDR3. As DNA, the CDR3 is TGTGCCAGCAGCGAGTACGAGGTAACTTCTGGAAACACCATATATTTT. The encoded protein is CASSEYEVTSGNTIYF.

The chain has TRBV20-1 and TRBJ2-3; tentatively, D is TRBD2 (5 bases). The germline V and J ends were trimmed by 3 bases and 2 bases, with 9 bases remaining between them. The CDR3 is made up of 13 amino acids. CDR1 is DFQATT and CDR2 is SNEGSKA in the germline V gene (reference sequence). The CDR3 region is CSASGKNTDTQYF. CDR3 in DNA: TGCAGTGCTAGCGGGAAGAACACAGATACGCAGTATTTT.

This clonotype was picked up many times. The V gene is TRBV7-2, the J gene TRBJ2-3; the D gene could be TRBD1 or TRBD2 (5 bases each). The CDR3 consists of 15 residues. Germline V CDR1 and CDR2: SGHTA, FQGNSA. V shed 5 bases and J shed 2 bases, with 14 bases lying between them. CDR3 bases: TGTGCCAGCAGCCCCGCGAGGGGACCCACAGATACGCAGTATTTT. Amino acids: CASSPARGPTDTQYF.

This clonotype occurred many times. This chain links TRBV6-5 with TRBJ2-2, with 8 bases identical to TRBD1. V shed 4 bases, J shed 4 bases, and the junction held 11 bases outside the gene matches. CDR3 length: 17 residues. Germline lookup yields CDR1 MNHEY and CDR2 SVGAGI. The CDR3 protein is CASSSSLGQGTTGELFF. CDR3 nucleotide sequence: TGTGCCAGCAGTTCTTCCCTCGGACAGGGAACCACCGGGGAGCTGTTTTTT.

The sample holds a few counts of this clonotype. This chain uses TRBV7-9 with TRBJ1-2, with TRBD1 identical over 9 bases. V lost 5 bases to trimming and J lost 7 bases; unmatched junction nucleotides: 11. Germline-derived CDR1 and CDR2 are SEHNR and FQNEAQ (reference sequence). The CDR3 is 15 amino acids. The CDR3 sequence: CASSLSGTGLSGYTF. In DNA form, the CDR3 reads TGTGCCAGCAGCCTCTCCGGGACAGGGCTCTCTGGCTACACCTTC.

The chain combines TRBV12-3 or TRBV12-4 with TRBJ2-1, with 12 bases aligning to TRBD2. The CDR3 length is 14 residues. The V segment lost 6 bases and the J segment 10 bases; nucleotides outside the gene matches: 7. CDR3: CASRESGTSGEQFF. In nucleotides, the CDR3 is TGTGCCAGCAGGGAATCCGGGACTAGCGGGGAGCAGTTCTTC.

The CDR3 sequence: CASDTGVPYEQYF. The CDR3 nucleotides are TGTGCCAGCGATACAGGGGTCCCCTACGAGCAGTACTTC. The genes are TRBV6-2 or TRBV6-3 and TRBJ2-7; TRBD1 matches 7 bases. The germline CDR1 and CDR2 sequences are MNHEY and SVGEGT. This CDR3 has 13 amino acids. Trimming cost V 8 bases and J 2 bases; bases outside gene matches: 6.